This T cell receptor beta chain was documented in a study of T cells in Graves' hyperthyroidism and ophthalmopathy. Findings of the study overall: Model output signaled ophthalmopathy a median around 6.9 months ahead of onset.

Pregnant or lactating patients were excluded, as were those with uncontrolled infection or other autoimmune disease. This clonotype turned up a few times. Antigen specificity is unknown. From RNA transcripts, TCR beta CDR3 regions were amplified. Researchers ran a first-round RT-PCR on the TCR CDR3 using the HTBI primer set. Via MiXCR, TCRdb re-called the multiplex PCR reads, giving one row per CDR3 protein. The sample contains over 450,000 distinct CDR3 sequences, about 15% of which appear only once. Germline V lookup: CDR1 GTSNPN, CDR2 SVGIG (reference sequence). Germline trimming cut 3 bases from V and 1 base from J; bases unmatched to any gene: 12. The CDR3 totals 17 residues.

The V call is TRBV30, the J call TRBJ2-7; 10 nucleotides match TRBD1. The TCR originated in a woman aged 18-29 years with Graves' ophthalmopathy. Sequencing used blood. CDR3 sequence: CAWSERIRDRGSYEQYF. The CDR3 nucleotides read TGTGCCTGGAGCGAGAGAATCCGGGACAGGGGTTCCTACGAGCAGTACTTC. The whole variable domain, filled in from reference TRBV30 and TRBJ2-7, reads SQTIHQWPATLVQPVGSPLSLECTVEGTSNPNLYWYRQAAGRGLQLLFYSVGIGQISSEVPQNLSASRPQDRQFILSSKKLLLSDSGFYLCAWSERIRDRGSYEQYFGPGTRLTVT.